These 4 T cell receptor beta chains came from one sample sequenced in a study of identical twins. TCRdb redid the calling of the 5' RACE reads with MiXCR, one entry per CDR3 protein. The sample carries a few hundred thousand distinct CDR3 sequences, roughly a tenth recorded once. The material sequenced was memory T cells sorted from blood. The source is a man over 45 in good health.

This chain joins TRBV15 and TRBJ1-6; D gene ambiguous. V shed 0 bases and J shed 3 bases, with 12 bases lying between them. This CDR3 spans 17 amino acids. The germline V gene encodes CDR1 LNHNV and CDR2 YYDKDF (reference sequence). CDR3 loop: CATSRETLGNYNSPLHF. The DNA for the CDR3 is TGTGCCACCAGCAGAGAGACTTTGGGGAACTATAATTCACCCCTCCACTTT.

CDR3 sequence (DNA): TGTGCCAGCAGTTTCCGCCGGGGCGCCAGGGATCAGCCCCAGCATTTT. Its translation: CASSFRRGARDQPQHF. The rearrangement joins TRBV28 to TRBJ1-5; D possibly corresponds to TRBD1 (5 bases). CDR3 length: 16 residues. V shed 3 bases and J shed 5 bases, with 17 bases lying between them. From germline, CDR1 is MDHEN and CDR2 SYDVKM.

This clonotype was seen a few times. The chain has TRBV5-5 and TRBJ2-2, with 7 bases lining up with TRBD2. The CDR3 runs to 16 residues. CDR1 SGHKS and CDR2 YYEKEE come from the germline V gene (reference sequence). V gave up 1 base and J gave up 6 bases; unmatched junction bases: 9. CDR3 bases: TGTGCCAGCAGCTTGCTCTGGGGAGGGCTGGCCGGGGAGCTGTTTTTT. It yields the protein CASSLLWGGLAGELFF.

The chain recombines TRBV29-1 with TRBJ2-7; a possible D gene is TRBD1 (5 bases). Per germline, CDR1 SQVTM and CDR2 ANQGSEA. Trimming cost V 5 bases and J 0 bases, with 17 bases left between them. CDR3 length: 15 residues. CDR3 sequence reads: CSVSETETNSYEQYF. Written as DNA, the CDR3 is TGCAGCGTTAGTGAGACAGAAACGAACTCCTACGAGCAGTACTTC.